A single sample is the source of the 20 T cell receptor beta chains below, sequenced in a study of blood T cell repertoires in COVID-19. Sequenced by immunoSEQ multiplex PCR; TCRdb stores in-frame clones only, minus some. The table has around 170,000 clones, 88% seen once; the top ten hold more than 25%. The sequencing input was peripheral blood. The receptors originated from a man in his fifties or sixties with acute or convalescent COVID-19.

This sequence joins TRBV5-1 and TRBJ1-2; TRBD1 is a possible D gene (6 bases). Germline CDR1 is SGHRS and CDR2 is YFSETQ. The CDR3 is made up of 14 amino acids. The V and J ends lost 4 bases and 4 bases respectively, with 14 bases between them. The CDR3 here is CASSPVQGSYGYTF. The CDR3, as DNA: TGCGCCAGCAGCCCGGTACAGGGTTCCTATGGCTACACCTTC.

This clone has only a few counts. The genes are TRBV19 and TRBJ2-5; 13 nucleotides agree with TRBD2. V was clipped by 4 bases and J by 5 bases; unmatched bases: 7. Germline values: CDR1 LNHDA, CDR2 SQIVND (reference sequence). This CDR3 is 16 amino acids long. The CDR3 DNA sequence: TGTGCCAGTAGTACCCGGACTAGCGGGAGAATGGAGACCCAGTACTTC. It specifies CASSTRTSGRMETQYF.

The CDR3 DNA reads as TGCAGCGTTGTGGGGGAGGCGGGCACCGGGGAGCTGTTTTTT. Protein sequence: CSVVGEAGTGELFF. This chain joins TRBV29-1 and TRBJ2-2, with TRBD2 as a possible D gene (6 bases). This CDR3 has 14 residues. CDR1 SQVTM and CDR2 ANQGSEA come from the germline V gene. V was pared by 4 bases and J by 4 bases, with 13 bases between.

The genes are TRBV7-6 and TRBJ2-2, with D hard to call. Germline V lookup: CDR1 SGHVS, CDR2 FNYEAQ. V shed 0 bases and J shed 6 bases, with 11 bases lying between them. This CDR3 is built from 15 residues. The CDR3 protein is CASSLAAYRAGELFF. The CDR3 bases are TGTGCCAGCAGCTTAGCTGCTTACAGAGCCGGGGAGCTGTTTTTT.

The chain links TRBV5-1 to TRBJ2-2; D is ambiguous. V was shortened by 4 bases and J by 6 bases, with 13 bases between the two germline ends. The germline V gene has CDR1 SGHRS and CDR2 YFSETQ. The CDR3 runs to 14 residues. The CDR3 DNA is TGCGCCAGCAGCCCCGGCGGAGACGCCGGGGAGCTGTTTTTT. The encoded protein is CASSPGGDAGELFF.

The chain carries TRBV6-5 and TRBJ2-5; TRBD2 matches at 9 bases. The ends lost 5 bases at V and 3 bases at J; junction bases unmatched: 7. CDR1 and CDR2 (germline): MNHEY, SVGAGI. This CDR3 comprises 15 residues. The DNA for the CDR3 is TGTGCCAGCAGTAGTCCCGCGGGAGGGAAAGAGACCCAGTACTTC. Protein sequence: CASSSPAGGKETQYF.

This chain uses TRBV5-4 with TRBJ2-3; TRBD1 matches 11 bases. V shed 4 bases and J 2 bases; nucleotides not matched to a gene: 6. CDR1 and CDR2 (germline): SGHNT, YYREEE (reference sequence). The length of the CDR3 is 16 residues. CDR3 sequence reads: CASSLWTGGFTDTQYF. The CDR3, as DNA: TGTGCCAGCAGCCTTTGGACAGGGGGCTTCACAGATACGCAGTATTTT. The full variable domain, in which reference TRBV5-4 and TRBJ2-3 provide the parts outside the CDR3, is ETGVTQSPTHLIKTRGQQVTLRCSSQSGHNTVSWYQQALGQGPQFIFQYYREEENGRGNFPPRFSGLQFPNYSSELNVNALELDDSALYLCASSLWTGGFTDTQYFGPGTRLTVL.

The CDR3 DNA reads as TGTGCCAGCCGGTCCATTAAAAGGGAGAGCAGCGAAAAACTGTTTTTT. It encodes CASRSIKRESSEKLFF. The chain has TRBV6-6 and TRBJ1-4; no firm D call. Germline V lookup: CDR1 MNHNY, CDR2 SVGAGI (reference sequence). CDR3 length: 16 amino acids. Trimming shortened V by 8 bases and J by 8 bases, and 24 bases separated the two germline ends.

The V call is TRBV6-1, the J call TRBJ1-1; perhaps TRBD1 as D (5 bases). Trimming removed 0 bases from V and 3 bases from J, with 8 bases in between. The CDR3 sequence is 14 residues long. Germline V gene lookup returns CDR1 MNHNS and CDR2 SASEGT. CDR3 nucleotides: TGTGCCAGCAGTGAAGCTCAAGGGGACACTGAAGCTTTCTTT. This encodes CASSEAQGDTEAFF.

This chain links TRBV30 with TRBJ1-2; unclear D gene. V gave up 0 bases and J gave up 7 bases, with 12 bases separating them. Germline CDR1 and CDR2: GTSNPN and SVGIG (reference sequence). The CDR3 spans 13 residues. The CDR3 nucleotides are TGTGCCTGGAGTGTCGTGGCCCCGCCTGGCTACACCTTC. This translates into CAWSVVAPPGYTF.

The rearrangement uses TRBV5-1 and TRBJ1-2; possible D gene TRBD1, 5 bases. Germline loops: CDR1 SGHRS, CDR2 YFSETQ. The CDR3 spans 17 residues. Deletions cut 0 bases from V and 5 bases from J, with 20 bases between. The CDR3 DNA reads TGCGCCAGCAGCTTGGAAACGACAGCACCCACTATGTATGGCTACACCTTC. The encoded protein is CASSLETTAPTMYGYTF.

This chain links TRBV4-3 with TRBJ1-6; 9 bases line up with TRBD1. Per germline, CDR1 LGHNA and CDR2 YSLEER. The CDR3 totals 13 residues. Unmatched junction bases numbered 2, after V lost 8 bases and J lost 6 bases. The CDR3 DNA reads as TGCGCCAGCGCGGACAGGGGTAATTCACCCCTCCACTTT. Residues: CASADRGNSPLHF.

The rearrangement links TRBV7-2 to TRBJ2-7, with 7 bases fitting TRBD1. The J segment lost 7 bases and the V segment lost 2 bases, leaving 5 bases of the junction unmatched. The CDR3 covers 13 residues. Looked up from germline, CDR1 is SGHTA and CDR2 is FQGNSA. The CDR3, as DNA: TGTGCCAGCAGCTTAACGAGGGGACAGGAGCAGTACTTC. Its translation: CASSLTRGQEQYF.

CDR3 sequence (DNA): TGTGCCAGCAGTTGGGCGGTAGGACAGGGTGAGGAAAAACTGTTTTTT. It specifies CASSWAVGQGEEKLFF. The genes are TRBV28 and TRBJ1-4; 8 bases align to TRBD1. CDR3 length equals 16 residues. The J segment lost 8 bases and the V segment lost 4 bases, leaving 12 bases of the junction unmatched. Germline values: CDR1 MDHEN, CDR2 SYDVKM. Variable domain in full (rest from reference TRBV28 and TRBJ1-4): DVKVTQSSRYLVKRTGEKVFLECVQDMDHENMFWYRQDPGLGLRLIYFSYDVKMKEKGDIPEGYSVSREKKERFSLILESASTNQTSMYLCASSWAVGQGEEKLFFGSGTQLSVL.

The CDR3: CASSAPSGRNTGELFF. The CDR3 region has the DNA TGTGCCAGCAGCGCACCTAGCGGGAGGAACACCGGGGAGCTGTTTTTT. This chain connects TRBV7-2 to TRBJ2-2, with TRBD2 matching 10 bases. The CDR3 has 16 residues. Trimming removed 5 bases from V and 1 base from J; junction bases left unmatched: 4. Germline V gene lookup returns CDR1 SGHTA and CDR2 FQGNSA.

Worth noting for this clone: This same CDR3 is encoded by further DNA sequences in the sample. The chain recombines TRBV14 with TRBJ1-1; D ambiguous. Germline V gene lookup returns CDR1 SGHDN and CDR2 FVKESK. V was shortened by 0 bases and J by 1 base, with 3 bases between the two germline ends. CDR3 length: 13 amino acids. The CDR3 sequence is CASSQDQNTEAFF. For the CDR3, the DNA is TGTGCCAGCAGCCAAGATCAGAACACTGAAGCTTTCTTT.

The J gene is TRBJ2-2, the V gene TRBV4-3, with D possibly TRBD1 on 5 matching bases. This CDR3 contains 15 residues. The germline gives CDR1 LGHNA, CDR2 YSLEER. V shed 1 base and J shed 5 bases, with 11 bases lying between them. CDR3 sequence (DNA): TGCGCCAGCAGCCAAGTCCAGGGTGGAACCGGGGAGCTGTTTTTT. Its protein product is CASSQVQGGTGELFF.

CDR3 bases: TGTGCCCACCCGGGGGACGAAAATTCACCCCTCCACTTT. Its protein product is CAHPGDENSPLHF. The chain joins TRBV21-1 to TRBJ1-6. TRBV21-1 is a pseudogene locus. The CDR3 sequence is 13 residues long.

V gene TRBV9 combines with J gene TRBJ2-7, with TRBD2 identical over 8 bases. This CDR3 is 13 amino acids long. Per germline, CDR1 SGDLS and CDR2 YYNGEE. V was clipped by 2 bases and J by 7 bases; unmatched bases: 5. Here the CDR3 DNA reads TGTGCCAGCAGCGTCGGGGGGGAAGGAGAGCAGTACTTC. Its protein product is CASSVGGEGEQYF. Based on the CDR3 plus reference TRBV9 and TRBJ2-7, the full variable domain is DSGVTQTPKHLITATGQRVTLRCSPRSGDLSVYWYQQSLDQGLQFLIQYYNGEERAKGNILERFSAQQFPDLHSELNLSSLELGDSALYFCASSVGGEGEQYFGPGTRLTVT.

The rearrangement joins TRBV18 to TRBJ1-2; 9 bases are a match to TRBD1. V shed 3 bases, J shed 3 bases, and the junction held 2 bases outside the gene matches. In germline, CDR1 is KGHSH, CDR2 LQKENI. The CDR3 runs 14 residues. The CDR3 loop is CASSPTGGDYGYTF. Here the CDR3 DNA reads TGTGCCAGCTCACCGACAGGGGGAGACTATGGCTACACCTTC.